The sequence of this T cell receptor beta chain was determined in a study of regulatory T cells in long-lasting Graves disease (dated by TCRdb to about 2021). General notes on the study: Patients with newly diagnosed Graves' disease had been on antithyroid drugs for under 3 months. This study used TCR sequencing and RNA sequencing of peripheral blood to compare persistent Graves' disease patients against newly diagnosed Graves' disease patients. The study took place in China and was registered as a clinical trial. A total of roughly 35 samples underwent TCR sequencing: around 13 from persistent and about 20 from newly diagnosed Graves' disease patients.

Study-wide conclusions, independent of this receptor: As a limitation, the authors acknowledged that the small sample size may reduce accuracy. Because the primary lesion, thyroid tissue, could not be accessed, the study looked at peripheral blood alone. Persistent disease showed preferential use of TRBV28, TRBJ1-2 and TRBJ2-5, whereas newly diagnosed disease favored TRBV20-1 and TRBJ2-1. Patients with persistent disease shared more public clonotypes (around 2,500) than newly diagnosed patients did (about 970). Compared with newly diagnosed patients, persistent Graves' disease patients had lower TCR Shannon entropy and fewer highly expanded clones, which suggests clonal expansion. Only the TCR beta chain was sequenced and analyzed.

Compared with germline, V lacks 3 bases and J lacks 4 bases; bases without a gene match: 8. From cysteine to phenylalanine, the CDR3 is 15 amino acids long. The retained sequence is limited to the CDR3, 45 bases, with the frame set at the first base. CDR1 and CDR2 (ENHRY, SYGVKD) derive from the germline V gene. Libraries were prepared through multiplex PCR. Sequencing took place on an Illumina HiSeq 4000. CDR3 regions were amplified by Arm-PCR with iRepertoire HTBI primers to construct TCR beta libraries. Before sequencing, the PCR products went through gel purification. Regarding the original processing steps: A total of around 66 TRBV and approximately 13 TRBJ segments were identified across samples and were used for gene usage analysis of CDR3 amino acid clonotypes. Filtered high-quality paired reads were merged into contigs using COPE and FqMerger. Contigs were aligned with BLAST to IMGT TRBV, TRBD and TRBJ reference genes, and CDR3 was defined per IMGT. Highly expanded clones were defined as clonotypes with a frequency above 0.1%. Shannon entropy served as the measure of repertoire diversity, while the Gini coefficient captured V-J evenness. Public clonotypes were defined as clonotypes shared by more than one individual. TCRdb reanalyzed the raw reads on its own, using fastp at Q25 for trimming and MiXCR for clone calling, and kept in-frame beta chains. Each entry is one CDR3 protein sequence, shown with its most common DNA and genes. These V and J calls derive from TCRdb rather than the authors' analysis. Counted in this sample were 350,000 to 550,000 distinct CDR3 sequences; less than 20% of them appeared once. The ten biggest clones cover around 23% of the sample.

This clonotype was observed a few times. Its binding antigen is unknown. The input lacks base qualities; no much larger clone sits a single base away. Sample time point, as interpreted from the label and publication: newly diagnosed GD, antithyroid drugs for less than 3 months. RNA was extracted from PBMCs in TRIzol for both TCR sequencing and RNA sequencing. Graves' disease was diagnosed according to American Thyroid Association guidelines. The patients came from an endocrinology department in Xi'an, China. Each patient gave roughly 10 milliliters of peripheral blood, collected in an EDTA anticoagulant tube. Ficoll Paque Plus density gradient separation was used to isolate PBMCs, and no further T cell sorting was done. An Agilent 2100 Bioanalyzer and agarose gel were used to assess RNA quality, and a NanoDrop 2000 was used to measure RNA concentration. This sample was shared with a second study, whose subject was T cells in Graves' hyperthyroidism and ophthalmopathy. As noted in the second study: Stable Graves' hyperthyroidism was defined as the absence of progression to ophthalmopathy over 18 months of follow-up. The hyperthyroidism patients were between 18 and 65 years old and newly diagnosed, with a disease duration of less than 2 months. Any patient with an uncontrolled infection, another autoimmune disease, pregnancy or lactation was excluded. Clinical symptoms, serum thyroxine and TRAb, thyroid ultrasound, and orbital computed tomography formed the basis for the diagnoses. The first round of RT-PCR for the TCR CDR3 was performed with the HTBI primer set and the Qiagen OneStep RT-PCR kit. Most expanded thyroid clonotypes (frequency above 0.001) were also detected in blood, suggesting blood repertoires may reflect thyroid immune responses. Ophthalmopathy was separated from stable hyperthyroidism by a 13 V-J signature model, with 85% to 90% sensitivity and about 81% specificity obtained in cross-validation and 80%/75% obtained in testing. In validation, the model predicted progression to ophthalmopathy a median of about 6.5 months before onset, with roughly 71% sensitivity and 72.22% specificity. To identify TCR V-J signatures that set the groups apart, the researchers used a discovery cohort of 95 to 100 patients, made up of roughly 45 with Graves' ophthalmopathy and about 60 with stable Graves' hyperthyroidism. Prospective prediction of ophthalmopathy was tested in an independent validation cohort consisting of about 19 hyperthyroidism patients and some 16 patients who later progressed to ophthalmopathy. The 100 discovery patients were randomly divided into training and test sets at a 7:3 ratio. In six Graves' hyperthyroidism patients, the study also compared T-cell repertoires from thyroid tissue with T-cell repertoires from blood. After blood sampling, hyperthyroidism patients were treated with methimazole at a starting dose of 30 mg daily, and ophthalmopathy patients were treated with high-dose intravenous methylprednisolone. Libraries were constructed in a second round of multiplex PCR, after which size selection and purification were carried out. Libraries were sequenced paired-end with 100 bp reads on an Illumina HiSeq2000. Raw data were processed with SOAPnuke, discarding reads with adapters, uncalled bases, mean Phred below 15, or no exact constant-primer or identifier match. COPE v1.2.5 was used to merge high-quality paired reads, and clonotypes were defined as unique nucleotide sequences. Clonotypes were aligned to IMGT TRBV, TRBD and TRBJ reference segments using MiTCR v1.1. Analysis was restricted to V-J combinations with a frequency above 0.0001, which covered 98% to 99.2% of repertoires. The TCS score was defined as the ratio of F50 (clonal expansion) to E x V (chaos), calculated using BLOSUM62-based TCRdist between CDR3 peptides within each V-J. Welch's t-statistics and random forest reduced 500 to 550 V-J features to 13, which were used in a naive Bayes classifier (R e1071). No statistical method was used to set the sample size in advance, and investigators knew the group allocation. The paper describes TCR Vbeta CDR3 sequencing of 140 or so peripheral blood samples, made up of 43 ophthalmopathy patients, roughly 72 hyperthyroidism patients and 17 progressor patients.

The source is a woman under 30 with Graves disease. Donor details come from another sample of the same person, matched by shared clones. Sample: peripheral blood mononuclear cells (PBMCs), taken at new diagnosis, from a patient treated with antithyroid drugs. Recombination linked TRBV10-3 to TRBJ1-1, with 7 bases aligning to TRBD1. The DNA sequence is TGTGCCATCAGTGAAGTTAGGGGGCTCGGCACTGAAGCTTTCTTT. The encoded protein is CAISEVRGLGTEAFF.